The 10 T cell receptor beta chains presented below share a single source sample, sequenced in a study of control samples from healthy donors and cancer patients. The assay was immunoSEQ multiplex PCR, and TCRdb's table has in-frame clones only and misses some. Here the sample spans about 54,000 clones, 95% to 96% being singletons. Sequencing was done on a sample of blood. These receptors were taken from a woman aged 30 to 39 in good health.

The rearrangement joins TRBV2 to TRBJ1-5; 8 nucleotides match TRBD1. The CDR3 runs 15 residues. The germline gives CDR1 SNHLY, CDR2 FYNNEI. With V trimmed by 7 bases and J by 4 bases, 9 bases remained unmatched. The CDR3 DNA follows: TGTGCCAGCAACGGGAGGGGGACAGGAAATCAGCCCCAGCATTTT. Encoded protein: CASNGRGTGNQPQHF.

This clone occurred once. J is TRBJ2-1 and V is TRBV11-1; TRBD2 matches 8 bases. Germline V gives CDR1 SGHAT, CDR2 FQDESV (reference sequence). J lost 4 bases, V lost 3 bases, and 8 bases had no gene match. This CDR3 comprises 16 residues. CDR3 DNA: TGTGCCAGCAGCTTGTTAGCGGGAAAAATTTACAATGAGCAGTTCTTC. Its protein product is CASSLLAGKIYNEQFF.

The CDR3 sequence: CASSASRGSNQPQHF. The DNA for the CDR3 is TGTGCCAGCAGTGCCAGTCGGGGTAGCAATCAGCCCCAGCATTTT. This chain links TRBV2 with TRBJ1-5; no reliable D call. This CDR3 is 15 amino acids long. The germline V gene encodes CDR1 SNHLY and CDR2 FYNNEI. Trimming took off 4 bases at V and 0 bases at J, with 10 bases between the two ends.

V and J are TRBV25-1 and TRBJ1-2; weak D call: TRBD1 (5 bases). Germline CDR1 MGHDK, CDR2 SYGVNS. The CDR3 runs 15 residues. Trimming shortened V by 3 bases and J by 5 bases, and 16 bases separated the two germline ends. CDR3 protein: CASSDRDGNLYGYTF. CDR3 in DNA: TGTGCCAGCAGTGACCGGGACGGCAACTTGTATGGCTACACCTTC.

The genes are TRBV27 and TRBJ2-6; weak D call: TRBD1 (5 bases). CDR3 length equals 16 residues. Between the trimmed V and J ends, which lost 4 bases and 4 bases, there was a span of 14 bases. Germline lookup yields CDR1 MNHEY and CDR2 SMNVEV (reference sequence). For the CDR3, the DNA is TGTGCCAGCAGTTCAACAGGAAGAAACGGGGCCAACGTCCTGACTTTC. Amino acid sequence: CASSSTGRNGANVLTF.

This chain connects TRBV30 to TRBJ1-2, with D possibly TRBD1 on 5 matching bases. This CDR3 region has 14 residues. Germline lookup yields CDR1 GTSNPN and CDR2 SVGIG (reference sequence). Deletions cut 0 bases from V and 7 bases from J, with 15 bases between. CDR3 sequence (DNA): TGTGCCTGGAGTGTATTCGTAGGGACGCTTGGCTACACCTTC. Its protein is CAWSVFVGTLGYTF.

The chain recombines TRBV6-1 with TRBJ1-6; D gene uncertain. This CDR3 is built from 13 residues. Germline CDR1 MNHNS, CDR2 SASEGT. V was clipped by 1 base and J by 10 bases, with 8 bases between them. Written as DNA, the CDR3 is TGTGCCAGCAGTGAAGTCAACAGCTCACCCCTCCACTTT. As protein: CASSEVNSSPLHF.

V gene TRBV2 combines with J gene TRBJ1-1; TRBD1 aligns across 12 bases. V was clipped by 6 bases and J by 5 bases; unmatched bases: 7. Per the germline V gene, CDR1 is SNHLY and CDR2 is FYNNEI. The CDR3 is 15 residues long. The CDR3, as DNA: TGTGCCAGCAGGATGGGACAGGGGGCGGATACTGAAGCTTTCTTT. Encoded protein: CASRMGQGADTEAFF. Full variable domain (rest looked up from reference TRBV2 and TRBJ1-1): EPEVTQTPSHQVTQMGQEVILRCVPISNHLYFYWYRQILGQKVEFLVSFYNNEISEKSEIFDDQFSVERPDGSNFTLKIRSTKLEDSAMYFCASRMGQGADTEAFFGQGTRLTVV.

V gene TRBV3-1 (or the pseudogene TRBV3-2) combines with J gene TRBJ1-2; tentatively, D is TRBD1 (6 bases). Trimming stripped 3 bases from V and 1 base from J, with 6 bases between. Germline assignment: CDR1 LGHDT and CDR2 YNNKEL (reference sequence). The CDR3 sequence is 13 residues long. CDR3 region: CASSQDSNYGYTF. CDR3 DNA sequence: TGTGCCAGCAGCCAGGACAGTAACTATGGCTACACCTTC.

V gene TRBV28 combines with J gene TRBJ1-2, with 10 bases that match TRBD1. Per germline, CDR1 MDHEN and CDR2 SYDVKM. This CDR3 contains 14 residues. J was trimmed by 14 bases and V by 6 bases; bases with no gene match: 15. The CDR3 sequence is CASRRRDRGPGGTF. The CDR3, as DNA: TGTGCCAGCAGACGCCGGGACAGGGGTCCGGGAGGGACCTTC.